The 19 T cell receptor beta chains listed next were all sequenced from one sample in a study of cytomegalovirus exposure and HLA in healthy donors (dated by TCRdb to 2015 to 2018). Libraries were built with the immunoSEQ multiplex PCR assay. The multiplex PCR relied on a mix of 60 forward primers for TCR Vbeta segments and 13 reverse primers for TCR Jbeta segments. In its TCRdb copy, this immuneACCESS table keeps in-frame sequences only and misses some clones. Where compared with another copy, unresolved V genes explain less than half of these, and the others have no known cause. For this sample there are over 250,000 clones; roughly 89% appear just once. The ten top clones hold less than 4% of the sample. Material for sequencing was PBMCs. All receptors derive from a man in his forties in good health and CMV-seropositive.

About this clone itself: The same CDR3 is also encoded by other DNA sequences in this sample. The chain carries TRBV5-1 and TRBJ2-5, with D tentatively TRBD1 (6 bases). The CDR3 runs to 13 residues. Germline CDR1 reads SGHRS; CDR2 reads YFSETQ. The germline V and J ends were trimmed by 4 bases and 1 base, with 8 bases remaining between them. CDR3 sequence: CASSADSQETQYF. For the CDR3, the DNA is TGCGCCAGCAGCGCGGACAGCCAAGAGACCCAGTACTTC.

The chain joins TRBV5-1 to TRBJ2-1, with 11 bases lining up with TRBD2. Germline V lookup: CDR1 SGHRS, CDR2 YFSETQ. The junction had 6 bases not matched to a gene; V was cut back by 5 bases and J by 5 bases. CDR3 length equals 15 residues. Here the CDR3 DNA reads TGCGCCAGCAGGACCGGGACTAGCGGAAACAATGAGCAGTTCTTC. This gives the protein CASRTGTSGNNEQFF.

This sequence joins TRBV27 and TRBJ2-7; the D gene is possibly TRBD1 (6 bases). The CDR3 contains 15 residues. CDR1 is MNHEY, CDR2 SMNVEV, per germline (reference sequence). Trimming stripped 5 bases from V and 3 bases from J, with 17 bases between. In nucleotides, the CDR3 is TGTGCCAGCAGTACGGGGACACCGATGGTCTACGAGCAGTACTTC. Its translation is CASSTGTPMVYEQYF.

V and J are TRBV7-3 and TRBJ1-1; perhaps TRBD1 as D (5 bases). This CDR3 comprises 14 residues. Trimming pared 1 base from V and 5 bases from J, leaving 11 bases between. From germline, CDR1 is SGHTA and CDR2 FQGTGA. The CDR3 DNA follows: TGTGCCAGCAGCTTAAGGCAGGGTGGGACTGAAGCTTTCTTT. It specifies CASSLRQGGTEAFF. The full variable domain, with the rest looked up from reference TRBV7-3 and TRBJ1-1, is GAGVSQTPSNKVTEKGKYVELRCDPISGHTALYWYRQSLGQGPEFLIYFQGTGAADDSGLPNDRFFAVRPEGSVSTLKIQRTERGDSAVYLCASSLRQGGTEAFFGQGTRLTVV.

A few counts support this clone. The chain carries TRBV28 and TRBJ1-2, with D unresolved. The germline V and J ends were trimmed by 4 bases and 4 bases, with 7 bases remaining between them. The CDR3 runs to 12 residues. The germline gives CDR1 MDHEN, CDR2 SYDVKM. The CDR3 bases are TGTGCCAGCAGTTCACGCGGCTATGGCTACACCTTC. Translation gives CASSSRGYGYTF.

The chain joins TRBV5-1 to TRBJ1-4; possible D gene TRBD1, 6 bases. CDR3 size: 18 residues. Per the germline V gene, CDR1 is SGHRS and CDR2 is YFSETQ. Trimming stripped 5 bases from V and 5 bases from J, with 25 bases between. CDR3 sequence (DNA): TGCGCCAGCAGATACCCTTCGGGCGATAAGGGGGAAAATGAAAAACTGTTTTTT. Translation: CASRYPSGDKGENEKLFF.

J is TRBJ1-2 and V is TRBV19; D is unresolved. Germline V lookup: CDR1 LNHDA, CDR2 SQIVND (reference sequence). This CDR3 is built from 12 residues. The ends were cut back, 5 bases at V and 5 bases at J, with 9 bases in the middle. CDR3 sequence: CASSFGYYGYTF. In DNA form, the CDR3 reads TGTGCCAGTAGTTTCGGTTATTATGGCTACACCTTC.

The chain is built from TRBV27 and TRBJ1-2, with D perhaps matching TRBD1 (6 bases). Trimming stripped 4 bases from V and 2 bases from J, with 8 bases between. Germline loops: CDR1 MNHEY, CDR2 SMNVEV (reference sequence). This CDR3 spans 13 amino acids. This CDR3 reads CASSYGQNYGYTF. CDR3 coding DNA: TGTGCCAGCAGTTATGGACAGAACTATGGCTACACCTTC.

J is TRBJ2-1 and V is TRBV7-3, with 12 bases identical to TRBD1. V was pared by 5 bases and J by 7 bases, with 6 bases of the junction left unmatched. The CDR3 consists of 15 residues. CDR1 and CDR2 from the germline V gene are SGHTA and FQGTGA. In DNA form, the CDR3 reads TGTGCCAGCAGCCCCGGGACAGGGGGCTTGAATGAGCAGTTCTTC. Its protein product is CASSPGTGGLNEQFF.

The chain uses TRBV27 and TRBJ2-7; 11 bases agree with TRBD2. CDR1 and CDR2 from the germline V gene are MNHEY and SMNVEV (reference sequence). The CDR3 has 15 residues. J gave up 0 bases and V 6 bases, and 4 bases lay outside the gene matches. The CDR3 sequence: CASRRTSGSSYEQYF. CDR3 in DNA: TGTGCCAGCAGGAGAACTAGCGGGAGCTCCTACGAGCAGTACTTC.

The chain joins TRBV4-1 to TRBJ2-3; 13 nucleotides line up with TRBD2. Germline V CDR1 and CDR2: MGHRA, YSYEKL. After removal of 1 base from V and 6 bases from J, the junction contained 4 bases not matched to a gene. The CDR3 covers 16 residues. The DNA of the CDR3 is TGCGCCAGCAGCCAAGGGACTAGCGGGAGACTGGATACGCAGTATTTT. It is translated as CASSQGTSGRLDTQYF.

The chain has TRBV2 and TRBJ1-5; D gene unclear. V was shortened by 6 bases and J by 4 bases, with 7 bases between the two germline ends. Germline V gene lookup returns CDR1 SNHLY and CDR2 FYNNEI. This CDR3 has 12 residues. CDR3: CASRHPNQPQHF. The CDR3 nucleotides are TGTGCCAGCAGACACCCGAATCAGCCCCAGCATTTT. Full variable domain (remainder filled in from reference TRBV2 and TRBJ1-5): EPEVTQTPSHQVTQMGQEVILRCVPISNHLYFYWYRQILGQKVEFLVSFYNNEISEKSEIFDDQFSVERPDGSNFTLKIRSTKLEDSAMYFCASRHPNQPQHFGDGTRLSIL.

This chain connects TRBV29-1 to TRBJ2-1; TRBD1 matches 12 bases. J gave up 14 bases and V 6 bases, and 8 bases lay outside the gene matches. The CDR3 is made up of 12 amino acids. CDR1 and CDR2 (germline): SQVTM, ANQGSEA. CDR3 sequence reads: CSVTPGTGGKFF. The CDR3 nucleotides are TGCAGCGTGACGCCCGGGACAGGGGGCAAGTTCTTC.

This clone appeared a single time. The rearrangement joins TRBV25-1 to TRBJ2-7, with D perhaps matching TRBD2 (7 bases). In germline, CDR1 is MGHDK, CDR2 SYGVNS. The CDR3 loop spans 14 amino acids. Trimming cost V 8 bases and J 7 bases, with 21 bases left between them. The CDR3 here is CASSRAGAQGEQYF. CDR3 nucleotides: TGTGCCAGCTCCCGGGCGGGAGCCCAGGGGGAGCAGTACTTC.

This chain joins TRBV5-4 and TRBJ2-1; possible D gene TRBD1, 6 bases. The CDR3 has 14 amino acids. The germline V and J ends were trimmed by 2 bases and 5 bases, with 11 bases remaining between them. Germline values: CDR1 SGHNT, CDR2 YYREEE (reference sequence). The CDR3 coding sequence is TGTGCCAGCAGCTTCCGGGACATTGACAATGAGCAGTTCTTC. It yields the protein CASSFRDIDNEQFF.

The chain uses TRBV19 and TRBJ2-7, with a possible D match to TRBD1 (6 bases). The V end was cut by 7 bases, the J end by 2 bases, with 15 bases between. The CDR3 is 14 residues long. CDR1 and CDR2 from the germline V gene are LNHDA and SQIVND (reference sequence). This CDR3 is CASKRTDKAYEQYF. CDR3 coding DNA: TGTGCCAGTAAAAGGACAGATAAAGCCTACGAGCAGTACTTC.

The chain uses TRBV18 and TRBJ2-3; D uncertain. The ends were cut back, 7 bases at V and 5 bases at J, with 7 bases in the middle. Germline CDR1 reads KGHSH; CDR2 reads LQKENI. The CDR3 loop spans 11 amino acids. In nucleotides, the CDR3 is TGTGCCAGCTTGGTACAAGATACGCAGTATTTT. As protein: CASLVQDTQYF.

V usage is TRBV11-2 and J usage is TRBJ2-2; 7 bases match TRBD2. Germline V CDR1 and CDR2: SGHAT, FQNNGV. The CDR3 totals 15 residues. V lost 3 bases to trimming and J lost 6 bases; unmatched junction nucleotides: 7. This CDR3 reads CASSFTTAGAGELFF. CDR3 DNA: TGTGCCAGCAGCTTTACGACTGCGGGGGCCGGGGAGCTGTTTTTT. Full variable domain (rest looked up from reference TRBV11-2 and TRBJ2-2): EAGVAQSPRYKIIEKRQSVAFWCNPISGHATLYWYQQILGQGPKLLIQFQNNGVVDDSQLPKDRFSAERLKGVDSTLKIQPAKLEDSAVYLCASSFTTAGAGELFFGEGSRLTVL.

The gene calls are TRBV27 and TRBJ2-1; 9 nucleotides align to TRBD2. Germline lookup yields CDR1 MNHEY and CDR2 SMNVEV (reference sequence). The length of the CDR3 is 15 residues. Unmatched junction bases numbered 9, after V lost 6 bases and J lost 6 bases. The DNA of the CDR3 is TGTGCCAGCAGCCCCGGGACTAGCATCCCCAATGAGCAGTTCTTC. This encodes CASSPGTSIPNEQFF.